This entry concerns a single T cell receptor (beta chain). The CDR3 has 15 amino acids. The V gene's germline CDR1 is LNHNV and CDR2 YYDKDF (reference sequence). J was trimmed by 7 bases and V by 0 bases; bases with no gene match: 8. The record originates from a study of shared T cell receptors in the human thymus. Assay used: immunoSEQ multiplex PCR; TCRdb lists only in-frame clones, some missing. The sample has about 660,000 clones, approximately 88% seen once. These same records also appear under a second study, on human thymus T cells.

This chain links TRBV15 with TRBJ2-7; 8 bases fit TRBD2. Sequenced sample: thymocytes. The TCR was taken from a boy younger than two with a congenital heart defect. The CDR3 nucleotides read TGTGCCACCAGCAGAGATCGGGAGCGGGAGTTTGAGCAGTACTTC. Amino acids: CATSRDREREFEQYF.